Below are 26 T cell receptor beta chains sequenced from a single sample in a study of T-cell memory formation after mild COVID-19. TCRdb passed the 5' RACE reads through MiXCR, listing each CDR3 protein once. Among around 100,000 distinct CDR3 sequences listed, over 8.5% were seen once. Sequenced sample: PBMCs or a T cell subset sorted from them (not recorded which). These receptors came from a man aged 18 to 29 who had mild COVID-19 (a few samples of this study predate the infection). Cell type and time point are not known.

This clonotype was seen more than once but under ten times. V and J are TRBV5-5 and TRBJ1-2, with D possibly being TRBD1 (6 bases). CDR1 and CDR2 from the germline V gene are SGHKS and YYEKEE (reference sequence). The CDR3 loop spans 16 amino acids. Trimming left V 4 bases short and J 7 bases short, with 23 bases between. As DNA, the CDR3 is TGTGCCAGCAGCCATCTCAGGGGCCGGAGTTCGTTTGGCTACACCTTC. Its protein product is CASSHLRGRSSFGYTF.

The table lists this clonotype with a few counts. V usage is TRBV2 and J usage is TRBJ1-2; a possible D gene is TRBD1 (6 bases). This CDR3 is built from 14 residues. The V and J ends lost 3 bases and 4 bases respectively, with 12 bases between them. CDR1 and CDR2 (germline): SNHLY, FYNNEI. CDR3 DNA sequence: TGTGCCAGCAGTGAGGAACAGGGAGGCTATGGCTACACCTTC. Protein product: CASSEEQGGYGYTF.

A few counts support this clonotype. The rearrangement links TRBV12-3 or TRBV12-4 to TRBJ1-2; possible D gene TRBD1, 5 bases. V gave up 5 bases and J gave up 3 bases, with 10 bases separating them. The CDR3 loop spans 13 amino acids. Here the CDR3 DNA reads TGTGCCAGCAGTGGTGAGACAGACTATGGCTACACCTTC. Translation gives CASSGETDYGYTF.

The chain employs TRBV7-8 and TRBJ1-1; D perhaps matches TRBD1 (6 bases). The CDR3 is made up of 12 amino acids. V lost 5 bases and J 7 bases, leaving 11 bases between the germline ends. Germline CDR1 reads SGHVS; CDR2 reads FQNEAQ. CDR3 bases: TGTGCCAGCAGCATGGACAGCTTTGAAGCTTTCTTT. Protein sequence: CASSMDSFEAFF.

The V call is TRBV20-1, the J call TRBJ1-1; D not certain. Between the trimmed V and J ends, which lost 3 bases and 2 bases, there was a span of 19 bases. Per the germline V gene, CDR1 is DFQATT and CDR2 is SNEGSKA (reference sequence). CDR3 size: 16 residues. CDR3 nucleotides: TGCAGTGCTAGCCCCGCCACAGTGTGGGTAAACACTGAAGCTTTCTTT. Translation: CSASPATVWVNTEAFF.

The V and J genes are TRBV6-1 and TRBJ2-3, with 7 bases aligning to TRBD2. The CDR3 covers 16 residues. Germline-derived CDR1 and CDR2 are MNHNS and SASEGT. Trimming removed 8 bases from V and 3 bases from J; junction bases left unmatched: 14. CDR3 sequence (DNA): TGTGCCAGCTCGACCCCGATACTAGCGTTTACAGATACGCAGTATTTT. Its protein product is CASSTPILAFTDTQYF.

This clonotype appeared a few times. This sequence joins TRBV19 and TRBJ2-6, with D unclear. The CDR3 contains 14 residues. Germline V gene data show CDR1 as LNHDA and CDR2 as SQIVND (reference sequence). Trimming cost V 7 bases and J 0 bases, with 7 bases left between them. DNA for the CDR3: TGTGCCAGTATACGGAGCTCTGGGGCCAACGTCCTGACTTTC. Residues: CASIRSSGANVLTF.

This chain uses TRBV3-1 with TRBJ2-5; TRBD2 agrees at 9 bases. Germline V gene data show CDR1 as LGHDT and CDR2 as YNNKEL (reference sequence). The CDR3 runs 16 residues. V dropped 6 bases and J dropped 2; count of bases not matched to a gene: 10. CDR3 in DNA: TGTGCCAGCAGTGGGGGGACTAGCTCTTCACAAGAGACCCAGTACTTC. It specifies CASSGGTSSSQETQYF.

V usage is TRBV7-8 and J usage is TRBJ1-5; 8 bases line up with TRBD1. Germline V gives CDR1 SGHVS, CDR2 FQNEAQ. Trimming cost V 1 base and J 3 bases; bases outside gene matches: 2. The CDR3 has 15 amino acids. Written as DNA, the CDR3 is TGTGCCAGCAGCTTAGGGACAGGGAACAATCAGCCCCAGCATTTT. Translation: CASSLGTGNNQPQHF.

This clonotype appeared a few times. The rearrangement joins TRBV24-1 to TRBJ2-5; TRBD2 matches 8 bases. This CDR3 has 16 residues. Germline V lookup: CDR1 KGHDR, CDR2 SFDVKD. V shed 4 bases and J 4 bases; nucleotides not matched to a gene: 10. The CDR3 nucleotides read TGTGCCACCAGTGAGGTGGTAGCGGGGATCTCAGAGACCCAGTACTTC. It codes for CATSEVVAGISETQYF.

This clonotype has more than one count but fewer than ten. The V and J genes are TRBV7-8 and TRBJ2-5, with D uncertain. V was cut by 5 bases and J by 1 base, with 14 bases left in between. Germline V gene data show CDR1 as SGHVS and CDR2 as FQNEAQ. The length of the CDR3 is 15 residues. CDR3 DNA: TGTGCCAGCAGCCCTTTTGGGCCAGCCCAAGAGACCCAGTACTTC. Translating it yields CASSPFGPAQETQYF.

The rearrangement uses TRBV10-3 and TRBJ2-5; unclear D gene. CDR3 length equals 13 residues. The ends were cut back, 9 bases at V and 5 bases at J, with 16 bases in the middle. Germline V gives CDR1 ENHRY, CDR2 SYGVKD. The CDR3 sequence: CAMANGLRETQYF. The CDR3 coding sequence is TGTGCCATGGCCAATGGGCTTCGGGAGACCCAGTACTTC.

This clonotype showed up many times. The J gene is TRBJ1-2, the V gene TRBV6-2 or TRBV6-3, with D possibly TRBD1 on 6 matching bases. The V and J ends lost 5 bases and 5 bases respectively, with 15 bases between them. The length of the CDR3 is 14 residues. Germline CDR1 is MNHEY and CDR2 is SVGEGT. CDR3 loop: CASSDPGTPYGYTF. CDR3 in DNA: TGTGCCAGCAGTGACCCCGGGACACCTTATGGCTACACCTTC.

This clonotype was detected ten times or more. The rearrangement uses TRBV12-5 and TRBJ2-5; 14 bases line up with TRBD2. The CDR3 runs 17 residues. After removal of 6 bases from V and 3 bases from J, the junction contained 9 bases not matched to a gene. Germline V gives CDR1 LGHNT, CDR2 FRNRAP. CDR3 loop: CASGPGLAGAMEETQYF. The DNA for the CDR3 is TGTGCTAGTGGCCCGGGACTAGCGGGGGCGATGGAAGAGACCCAGTACTTC.

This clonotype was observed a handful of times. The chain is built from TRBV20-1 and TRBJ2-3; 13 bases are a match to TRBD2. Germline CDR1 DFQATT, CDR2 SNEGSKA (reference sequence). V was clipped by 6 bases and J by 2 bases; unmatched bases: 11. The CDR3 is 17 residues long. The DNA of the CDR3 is TGCAGTGCCGACCCAACGACTAGCGGGGGGCCCACAGATACGCAGTATTTT. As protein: CSADPTTSGGPTDTQYF.

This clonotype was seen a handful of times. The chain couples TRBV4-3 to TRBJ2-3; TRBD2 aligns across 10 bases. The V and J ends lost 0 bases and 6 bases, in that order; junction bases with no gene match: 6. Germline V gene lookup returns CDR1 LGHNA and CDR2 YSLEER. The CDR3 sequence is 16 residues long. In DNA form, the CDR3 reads TGCGCCAGCAGCCAAGATACGAGCGGGGGGGCGGATACGCAGTATTTT. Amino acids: CASSQDTSGGADTQYF.

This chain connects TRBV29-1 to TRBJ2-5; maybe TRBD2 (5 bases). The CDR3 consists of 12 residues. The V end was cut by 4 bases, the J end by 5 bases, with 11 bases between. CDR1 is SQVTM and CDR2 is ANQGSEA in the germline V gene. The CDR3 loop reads CSVVEGGETQYF. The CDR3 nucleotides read TGCAGCGTTGTTGAGGGCGGGGAGACCCAGTACTTC.

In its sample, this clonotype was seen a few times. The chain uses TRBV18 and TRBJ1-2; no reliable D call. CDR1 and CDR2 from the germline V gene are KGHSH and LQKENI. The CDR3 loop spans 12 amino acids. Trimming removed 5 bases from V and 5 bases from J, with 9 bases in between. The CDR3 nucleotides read TGTGCCAGCTCAGGGCAGATATATGGCTACACCTTC. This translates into CASSGQIYGYTF. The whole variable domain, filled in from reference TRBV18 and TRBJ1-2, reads NAGVMQNPRHLVRRRGQEARLRCSPMKGHSHVYWYRQLPEEGLKFMVYLQKENIIDESGMPKERFSAEFPKEGPSILRIQQVVRGDSAAYFCASSGQIYGYTFGSGTRLTVV.

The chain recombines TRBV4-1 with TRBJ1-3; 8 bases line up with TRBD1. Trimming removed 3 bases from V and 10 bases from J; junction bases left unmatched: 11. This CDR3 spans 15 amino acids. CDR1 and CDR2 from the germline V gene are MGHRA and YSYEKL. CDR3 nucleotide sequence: TGCGCCAGCAGCCAGCAGACGGACAGGGCTGGGACCATATATTTT. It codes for CASSQQTDRAGTIYF.

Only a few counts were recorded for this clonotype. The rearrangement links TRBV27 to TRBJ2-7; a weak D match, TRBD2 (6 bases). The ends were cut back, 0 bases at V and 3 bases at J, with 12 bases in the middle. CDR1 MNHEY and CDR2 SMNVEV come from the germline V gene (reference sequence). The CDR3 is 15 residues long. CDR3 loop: CASSLSPGVLYEQYF. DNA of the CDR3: TGTGCCAGCAGTTTATCACCGGGGGTGCTCTACGAGCAGTACTTC.

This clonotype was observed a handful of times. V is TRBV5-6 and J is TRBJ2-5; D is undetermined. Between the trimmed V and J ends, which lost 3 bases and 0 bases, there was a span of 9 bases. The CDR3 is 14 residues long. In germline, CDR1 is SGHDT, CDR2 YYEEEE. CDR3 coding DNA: TGTGCCAGCAGCTCAAATTATAACCAAGAGACCCAGTACTTC. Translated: CASSSNYNQETQYF.

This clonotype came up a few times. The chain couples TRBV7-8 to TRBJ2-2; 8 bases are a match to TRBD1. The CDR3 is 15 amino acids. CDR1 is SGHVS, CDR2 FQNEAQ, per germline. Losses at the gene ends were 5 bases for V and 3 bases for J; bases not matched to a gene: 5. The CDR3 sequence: CASSRATGDTGELFF. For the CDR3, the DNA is TGTGCCAGCAGCCGCGCGACAGGGGACACCGGGGAGCTGTTTTTT.

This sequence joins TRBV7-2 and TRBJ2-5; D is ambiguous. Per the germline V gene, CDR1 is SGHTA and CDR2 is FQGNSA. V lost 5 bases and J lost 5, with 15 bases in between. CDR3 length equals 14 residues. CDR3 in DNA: TGTGCCAGCAGCCCCCCTTGGGTAGTTGAGACCCAGTACTTC. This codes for CASSPPWVVETQYF.

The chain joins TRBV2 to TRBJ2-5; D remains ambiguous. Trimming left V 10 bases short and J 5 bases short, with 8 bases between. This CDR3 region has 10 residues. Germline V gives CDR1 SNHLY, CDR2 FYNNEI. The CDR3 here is CAIVGETQYF. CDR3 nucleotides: TGTGCCATCGTGGGGGAGACCCAGTACTTC.

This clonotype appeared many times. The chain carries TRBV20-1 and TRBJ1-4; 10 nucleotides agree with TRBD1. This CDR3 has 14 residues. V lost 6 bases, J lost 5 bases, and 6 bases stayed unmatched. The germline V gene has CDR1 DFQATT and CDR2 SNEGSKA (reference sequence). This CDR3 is CSAESTGGNEKLFF. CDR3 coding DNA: TGCAGTGCGGAGTCGACAGGGGGCAATGAAAAACTGTTTTTT.

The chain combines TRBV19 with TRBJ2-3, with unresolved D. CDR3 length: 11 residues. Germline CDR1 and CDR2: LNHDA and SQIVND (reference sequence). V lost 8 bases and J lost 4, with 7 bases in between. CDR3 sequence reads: CASVKADTQYF. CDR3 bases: TGTGCCAGTGTGAAGGCAGATACGCAGTATTTT. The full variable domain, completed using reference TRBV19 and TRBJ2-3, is DGGITQSPKYLFRKEGQNVTLSCEQNLNHDAMYWYRQDPGQGLRLIYYSQIVNDFQKGDIAEGYSVSREKKESFPLTVTSAQKNPTAFYLCASVKADTQYFGPGTRLTVL.